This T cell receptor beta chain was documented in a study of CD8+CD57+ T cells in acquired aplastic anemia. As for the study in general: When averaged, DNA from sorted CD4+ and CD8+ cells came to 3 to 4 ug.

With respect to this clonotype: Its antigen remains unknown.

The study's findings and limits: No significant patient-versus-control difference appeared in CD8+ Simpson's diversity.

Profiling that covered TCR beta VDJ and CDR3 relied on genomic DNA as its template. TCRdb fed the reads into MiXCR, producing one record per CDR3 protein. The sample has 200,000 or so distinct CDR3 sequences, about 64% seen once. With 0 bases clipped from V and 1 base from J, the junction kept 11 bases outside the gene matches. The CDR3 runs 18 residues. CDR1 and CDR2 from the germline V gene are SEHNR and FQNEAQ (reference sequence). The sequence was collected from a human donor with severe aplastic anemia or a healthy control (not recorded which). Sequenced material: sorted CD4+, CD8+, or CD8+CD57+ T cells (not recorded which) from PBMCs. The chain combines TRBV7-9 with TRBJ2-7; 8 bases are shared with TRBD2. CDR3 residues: CASSLAAGGPRRSYEQYF. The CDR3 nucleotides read TGTGCCAGCAGCTTAGCGGCGGGGGGCCCCCGACGGTCCTACGAGCAGTACTTC.